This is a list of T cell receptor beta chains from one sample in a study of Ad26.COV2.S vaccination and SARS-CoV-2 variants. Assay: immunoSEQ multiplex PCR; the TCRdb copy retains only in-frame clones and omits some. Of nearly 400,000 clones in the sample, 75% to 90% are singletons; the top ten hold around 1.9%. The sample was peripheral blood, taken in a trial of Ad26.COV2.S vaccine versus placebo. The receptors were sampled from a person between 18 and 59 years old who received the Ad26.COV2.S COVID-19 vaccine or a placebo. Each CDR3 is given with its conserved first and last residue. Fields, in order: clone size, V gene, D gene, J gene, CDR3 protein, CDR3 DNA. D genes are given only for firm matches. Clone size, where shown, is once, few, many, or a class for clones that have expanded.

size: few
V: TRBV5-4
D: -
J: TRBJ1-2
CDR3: CASSPQQGNYGYTF
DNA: TGTGCCAGCAGCCCCCAACAGGGAAACTATGGCTACACCTTC

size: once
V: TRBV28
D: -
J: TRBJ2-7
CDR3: CASSLTGGILEQYF
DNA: TGTGCCAGCAGTTTAACCGGTGGTATTTTAGAGCAGTACTTC

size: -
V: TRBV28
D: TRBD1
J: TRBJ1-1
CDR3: CASSPDRGKAFF
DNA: TGTGCCAGCAGTCCGGACAGGGGGAAAGCTTTCTTT

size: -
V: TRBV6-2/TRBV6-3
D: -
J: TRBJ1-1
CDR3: CASSRSDTEAFF
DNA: TGTGCCAGCAGTAGGAGTGACACTGAAGCTTTCTTT

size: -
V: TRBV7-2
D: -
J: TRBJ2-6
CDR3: CASFERAGANVLTF
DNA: TGTGCCAGCTTTGAAAGGGCTGGGGCCAACGTCCTGACTTTC

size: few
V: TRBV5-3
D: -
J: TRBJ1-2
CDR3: CARRKGLSYTF
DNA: TGTGCCAGAAGAAAAGGACTTAGCTACACCTTC

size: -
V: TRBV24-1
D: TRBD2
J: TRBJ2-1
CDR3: CATSDYSGLAGIPEQFF
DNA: TGTGCCACCAGTGATTATAGCGGACTAGCGGGAATTCCTGAGCAGTTCTTC

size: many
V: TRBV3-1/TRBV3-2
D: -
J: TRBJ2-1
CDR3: CASSQVRSSDEQFF
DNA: TGTGCCAGCAGCCAAGTCAGATCTAGCGATGAGCAGTTCTTC

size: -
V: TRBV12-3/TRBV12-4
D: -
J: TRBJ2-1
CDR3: CASCQNSYNEQFF
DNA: TGTGCCAGCTGTCAGAACTCCTACAATGAGCAGTTCTTC

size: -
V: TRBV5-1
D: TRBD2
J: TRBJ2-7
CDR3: CASSLAGEGYEQYF
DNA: TGCGCCAGCAGCCTAGCGGGAGAGGGATACGAGCAGTACTTC

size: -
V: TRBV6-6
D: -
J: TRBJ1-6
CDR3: CASSSVDGNSPLHF
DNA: TGTGCCAGCAGTAGTGTAGACGGGAATTCACCCCTCCACTTT

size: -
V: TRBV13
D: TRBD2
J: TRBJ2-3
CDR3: CASSLMTSGSADTQYF
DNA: TGTGCCAGCAGCTTAATGACTAGCGGGAGTGCAGATACGCAGTATTTT

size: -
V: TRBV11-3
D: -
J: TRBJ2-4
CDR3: CASSGGGVIQYF
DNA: TGTGCCAGCAGCGGAGGCGGGGTCATTCAGTACTTC

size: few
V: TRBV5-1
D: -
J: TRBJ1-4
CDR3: CASSSGTSNEKLFF
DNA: TGCGCCAGCAGCTCGGGGACATCAAATGAAAAACTGTTTTTT

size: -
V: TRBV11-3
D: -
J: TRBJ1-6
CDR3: CASSLDSLSTPLHF
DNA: TGTGCCAGCAGCCTTGACAGCCTTTCTACACCCCTCCACTTT

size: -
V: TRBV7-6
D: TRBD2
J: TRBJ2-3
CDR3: CASSNTGTRGTDTQYF
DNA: TGTGCCAGCAGCAACACCGGGACTAGAGGAACAGATACGCAGTATTTT

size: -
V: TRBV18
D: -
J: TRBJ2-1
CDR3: CASSPPMDNNEQFF
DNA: TGTGCCAGCTCACCACCGATGGATAACAATGAGCAGTTCTTC

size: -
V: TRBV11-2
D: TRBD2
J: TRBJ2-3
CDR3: CASSPSPASGRSFDF
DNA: TGTGCCAGCAGCCCATCCCCAGCTAGCGGGAGAAGTTTTGATTTT

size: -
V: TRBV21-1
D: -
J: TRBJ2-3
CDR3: CASSNGLAGVPSTDTQYF
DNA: TGTGCCAGCAGCAACGGACTAGCGGGAGTTCCGTCGACAGATACGCAGTATTTT

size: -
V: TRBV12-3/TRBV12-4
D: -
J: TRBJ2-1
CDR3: CASSRSFEQFF
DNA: TGTGCCAGCAGTCGCAGTTTTGAGCAGTTCTTC

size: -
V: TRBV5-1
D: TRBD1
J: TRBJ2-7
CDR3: CASSHGQGYEQYF
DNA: TGCGCCAGCAGCCACGGACAGGGCTACGAGCAGTACTTC

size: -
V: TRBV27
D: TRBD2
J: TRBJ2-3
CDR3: CASSPRLAGRQYF
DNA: TGTGCCAGCAGTCCCCGACTAGCGGGGCGGCAGTATTTT

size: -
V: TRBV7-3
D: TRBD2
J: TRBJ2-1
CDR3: CASSKLAGGPDEQFF
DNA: TGTGCCAGCAGCAAGCTAGCGGGAGGGCCTGATGAGCAGTTCTTC